Below, 13 T cell receptor beta chains from the same sample are listed, as sequenced in a study of beta chain features in type 1 diabetes. Study-level results: When Type 1 diabetes patients were examined, their TCRB CDR3s proved moderately but significantly shorter in all four CD4+ subsets.

These receptors have no identified antigens. Sequencing targeted expressed TCRB transcripts, as all isolated RNA had been reverse transcribed. TCRdb's copy holds only in-frame clones and misses some; the assay was immunoSEQ multiplex PCR. The sample lists some 660,000 clones; over 11% were seen once. Source material: naive CD4+ T cells from blood. Source of these receptors: a man younger than 35 with type 1 diabetes.

The rearrangement uses TRBV28 and TRBJ1-2, with no clear D. The V gene lost 6 bases and the J gene lost 7 bases, with 12 bases spanning the gap. The germline CDR1 and CDR2 sequences are MDHEN and SYDVKM. This CDR3 has 12 amino acids. CDR3 region: CASSPEGFGYTF. The CDR3 DNA reads as TGTGCCAGCAGCCCTGAGGGATTTGGCTACACCTTC.

The table lists this clone with a few counts. This chain uses TRBV9 with TRBJ1-5; TRBD1 matches 8 bases. Trimming took 4 bases from V and 7 from J; bases not matched to a gene: 7. Germline V CDR1 and CDR2: SGDLS, YYNGEE. This CDR3 region has 14 residues. The CDR3 loop is CASSPRTGPQPQHF. CDR3 coding DNA: TGTGCCAGCAGCCCTAGGACAGGGCCCCAGCCCCAGCATTTT.

For the CDR3, the DNA is TGCGCCAGCAGCTTGGGCCGGCCGAGCTCCTACGAGCAGTACTTC. Encoded protein: CASSLGRPSSYEQYF. V and J are TRBV5-1 and TRBJ2-7, with no clear D. There are 15 residues in the CDR3. V was cut by 0 bases and J by 0 bases, with 10 bases left in between. Germline V gene sequence: CDR1 SGHRS, CDR2 YFSETQ.

This chain uses TRBV5-1 with TRBJ2-7; D not certain. The germline gives CDR1 SGHRS, CDR2 YFSETQ. Trimming took off 0 bases at V and 3 bases at J, with 13 bases between the two ends. This CDR3 contains 15 residues. This CDR3 is CASSLVQASDYEQYF. In nucleotides, the CDR3 is TGCGCCAGCAGCTTGGTCCAGGCGTCAGACTACGAGCAGTACTTC.

This clone was counted a few times. The rearrangement uses TRBV6-1 and TRBJ1-5, with a tentative D call TRBD1 (6 bases). Between the trimmed V and J ends, which lost 3 bases and 5 bases, there was a span of 8 bases. Germline V CDR1 and CDR2: MNHNS, SASEGT. The CDR3 runs 13 residues. The CDR3 nucleotides read TGTGCCAGCAGTGAGACAGGTGATCAGCCCCAGCATTTT. This gives the protein CASSETGDQPQHF.

This clone appeared a few times. The chain joins TRBV11-2 to TRBJ1-2; no reliable D call. Between the trimmed V and J ends, which lost 0 bases and 8 bases, there was a span of 10 bases. Looked up from germline, CDR1 is SGHAT and CDR2 is FQNNGV. The CDR3 is 13 residues long. The CDR3 protein is CASSLDGQGGYTF. DNA for the CDR3: TGTGCCAGCAGCTTAGACGGCCAAGGAGGCTACACCTTC.

A few counts support this clone. Other nucleotide sequences in the sample specify the same CDR3. The genes are TRBV9 and TRBJ2-2; D is unresolved. The CDR3 spans 13 residues. The V end lost 2 bases, the J end lost 1 base, and 3 bases lay between the germline ends. Germline V gene lookup returns CDR1 SGDLS and CDR2 YYNGEE. The CDR3 nucleotides read TGTGCCAGCAGCGTCGGGAACACCGGGGAGCTGTTTTTT. Translation: CASSVGNTGELFF.

The chain links TRBV5-1 to TRBJ1-2; no definite D call. The V end was cut by 4 bases, the J end by 5 bases, with 21 bases between. The CDR3 consists of 16 residues. Germline V gene data show CDR1 as SGHRS and CDR2 as YFSETQ. Written as DNA, the CDR3 is TGCGCCAGCAGCCCGAGGGCCCCAGTGGCGACATATGGCTACACCTTC. The encoded protein is CASSPRAPVATYGYTF.

This clone was counted a few times. The chain combines TRBV4-2 with TRBJ1-5, with D possibly being TRBD1 (6 bases). Germline values: CDR1 LGHNA, CDR2 YNFKEQ. This CDR3 region has 15 residues. The ends were cut back, 0 bases at V and 5 bases at J, with 11 bases in the middle. The CDR3 DNA sequence: TGTGCCAGCAGCCAAGAGGAAAGGGGGGATCAGCCCCAGCATTTT. It is translated as CASSQEERGDQPQHF.

This clone was counted a few times. The genes are TRBV25-1 and TRBJ2-2, with unresolved D. V was cut by 4 bases and J by 0 bases, with 9 bases left in between. This CDR3 spans 15 amino acids. CDR1 MGHDK and CDR2 SYGVNS come from the germline V gene. CDR3 nucleotides: TGTGCCAGCAGTGCGGCAGTCGCGAACACCGGGGAGCTGTTTTTT. Encoded protein: CASSAAVANTGELFF.

The chain combines TRBV30 with TRBJ2-6, with unresolved D. The CDR3 loop spans 12 amino acids. The germline V gene has CDR1 GTSNPN and CDR2 SVGIG (reference sequence). With 4 bases removed from V and 3 bases from J, the gap between germline ends came to 4 bases. The chain's CDR3 is CAWTDGANVLTF. The CDR3 DNA sequence: TGTGCCTGGACGGATGGGGCCAACGTCCTGACTTTC.

J is TRBJ2-5 and V is TRBV9; TRBD1 is a possible D gene (6 bases). Germline CDR1 and CDR2: SGDLS and YYNGEE. V gave up 0 bases and J gave up 5 bases, with 14 bases separating them. The CDR3 is 15 residues long. CDR3 sequence: CASSVGGGPAETQYF. The CDR3 DNA reads TGTGCCAGCAGCGTAGGTGGGGGCCCTGCGGAGACCCAGTACTTC. The full variable domain, with the rest looked up from reference TRBV9 and TRBJ2-5, is DSGVTQTPKHLITATGQRVTLRCSPRSGDLSVYWYQQSLDQGLQFLIQYYNGEERAKGNILERFSAQQFPDLHSELNLSSLELGDSALYFCASSVGGGPAETQYFGPGTRLLVL.

This clone came up a few times. J is TRBJ2-7 and V is TRBV2; 11 positions match TRBD1. The CDR3 spans 14 residues. The germline V gene encodes CDR1 SNHLY and CDR2 FYNNEI. J lost 2 bases, V lost 7 bases, and 4 bases had no gene match. CDR3 sequence reads: CASNSGQGAYEQYF. The DNA of the CDR3 is TGTGCCAGCAACTCGGGACAGGGGGCCTACGAGCAGTACTTC.